Below, 3 T cell receptor beta chains from the same sample are listed, as sequenced in a study of a mutant IDH1 vaccine in newly diagnosed glioma. Antigens of these TCRs are unknown. The assay was immunoSEQ multiplex PCR, and TCRdb's table has in-frame clones only and misses some. The sample has roughly 10,000 clones; around 89% are singletons. Time point noted: week 23, last vaccination. A single vaccine dose contained 300 ug of mutant IDH1 20-mer peptide, and topical imiquimod was used with it. The sample in question was PBMCs, obtained from a glioma patient whose treatment included an IDH1 peptide vaccine. All receptors derive from a woman between 40 and 50 years old with glioma. Some clones in this sample may be carry-over from other donors' samples.

The chain carries TRBV29-1 and TRBJ2-3, with 7 positions matching TRBD2. Germline V CDR1 and CDR2: SQVTM, ANQGSEA. The V gene end was trimmed by 4 bases and the J gene end by 2 bases; junction bases not matched to a gene: 6. The CDR3 has 14 residues. The DNA for the CDR3 is TGCAGCGTTGGGGGGGAGGGGATCACAGATACGCAGTATTTT. As protein: CSVGGEGITDTQYF.

This sequence joins TRBV12-5 and TRBJ2-6; D remains ambiguous. Per germline, CDR1 LGHNT and CDR2 FRNRAP. The CDR3 runs to 16 residues. The V and J ends lost 6 bases and 0 bases respectively, with 12 bases between them. CDR3 DNA sequence: TGTGCTAGTGGCATTCGCAGCTCCTCTGGGGCCAACGTCCTGACTTTC. Translating gives CASGIRSSSGANVLTF.

This rearrangement joins TRBV19 to TRBJ2-1; 7 bases match TRBD2. The CDR3 totals 16 residues. Germline lookup yields CDR1 LNHDA and CDR2 SQIVND (reference sequence). The V gene end was trimmed by 5 bases and the J gene end by 1 base; junction bases not matched to a gene: 8. The CDR3 sequence: CASSSFGGGSYNEQFF. CDR3 nucleotide sequence: TGTGCCAGTAGTTCCTTTGGCGGGGGATCCTACAATGAGCAGTTCTTC. The complete variable domain, with remaining parts taken from reference TRBV19 and TRBJ2-1, reads DGGITQSPKYLFRKEGQNVTLSCEQNLNHDAMYWYRQDPGQGLRLIYYSQIVNDFQKGDIAEGYSVSREKKESFPLTVTSAQKNPTAFYLCASSSFGGGSYNEQFFGPGTRLTVL.